This TCR beta chain derives from a study of T cells in localized non-small cell lung cancer. Study-level results: Prolonged overall survival went with higher T cell density in the blood. Adjacent lung tissue had a median approximately 61 of the top 100 clones found in the tumor. Only one tumor region was sequenced, so heterogeneity remains possible.

Trimming cost V 3 bases and J 9 bases; bases outside gene matches: 12. Germline values: CDR1 SGHNT, CDR2 YYREEE (reference sequence). The CDR3 runs to 15 residues. On this clone: Its target is not known.

Sequencing was performed with immunoSEQ multiplex PCR; in TCRdb, only in-frame clones are kept and a portion is missing. The sample records roughly 67,000 clones, 84% being singletons. This receptor was identified in a female donor aged 60 or older with stage I lung adenocarcinoma. J is TRBJ2-1 and V is TRBV5-4; the match to TRBD2 covers 7 bases. Sequences were derived from peripheral blood, sampled before any cancer treatment. In DNA form, the CDR3 reads TGTGCCAGCAGCTCCTCGTGGGCTAGCGGTGCTGAGCAGTTCTTC. As protein: CASSSSWASGAEQFF.